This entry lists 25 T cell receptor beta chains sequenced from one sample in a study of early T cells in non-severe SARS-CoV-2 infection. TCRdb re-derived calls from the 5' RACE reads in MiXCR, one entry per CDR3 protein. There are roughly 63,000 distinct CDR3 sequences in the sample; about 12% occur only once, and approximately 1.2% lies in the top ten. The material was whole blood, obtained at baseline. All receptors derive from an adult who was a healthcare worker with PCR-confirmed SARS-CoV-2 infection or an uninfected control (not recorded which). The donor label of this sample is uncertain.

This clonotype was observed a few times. The CDR3 sequence is CASSQEIPGAEETQYF. As DNA, the CDR3 is TGCGCCAGCAGCCAAGAAATCCCAGGGGCCGAAGAGACCCAGTACTTC. V is TRBV4-1 and J is TRBJ2-5; TRBD1 might be the D (6 bases). Germline CDR1 MGHRA, CDR2 YSYEKL. V dropped 0 bases and J dropped 3 bases, with 14 bases sitting between them. There are 16 residues in the CDR3.

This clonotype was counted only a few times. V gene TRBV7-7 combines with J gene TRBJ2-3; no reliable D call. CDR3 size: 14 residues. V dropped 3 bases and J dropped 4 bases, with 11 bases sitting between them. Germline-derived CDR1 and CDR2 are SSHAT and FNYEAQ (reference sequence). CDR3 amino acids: CASSFGPGADTQYF. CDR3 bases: TGTGCCAGCAGCTTCGGTCCTGGGGCAGATACGCAGTATTTT.

In DNA form, the CDR3 reads TGTGCCAGCAGCTTATCTGGTGAGACCCAGTACTTC. It yields the protein CASSLSGETQYF. The V gene is TRBV7-6, the J gene TRBJ2-5; D unclear. CDR3 length: 12 amino acids. V gave up 2 bases and J gave up 5 bases, with 6 bases separating them. Germline V gene lookup returns CDR1 SGHVS and CDR2 FNYEAQ.

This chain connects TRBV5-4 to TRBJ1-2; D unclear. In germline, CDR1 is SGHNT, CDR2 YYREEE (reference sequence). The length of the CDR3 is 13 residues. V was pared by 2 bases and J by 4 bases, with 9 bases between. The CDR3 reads CASSFGETYGYTF. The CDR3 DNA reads TGTGCCAGCAGCTTTGGCGAAACCTATGGCTACACCTTC. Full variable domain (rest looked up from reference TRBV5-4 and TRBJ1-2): ETGVTQSPTHLIKTRGQQVTLRCSSQSGHNTVSWYQQALGQGPQFIFQYYREEENGRGNFPPRFSGLQFPNYSSELNVNALELDDSALYLCASSFGETYGYTFGSGTRLTVV.

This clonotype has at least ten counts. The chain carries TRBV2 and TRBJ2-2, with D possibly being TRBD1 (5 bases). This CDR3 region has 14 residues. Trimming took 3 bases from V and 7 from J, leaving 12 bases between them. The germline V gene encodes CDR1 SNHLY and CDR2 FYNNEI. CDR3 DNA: TGTGCCAGCAGTGACACAACAGGCGGCGGGGAGCTGTTTTTT. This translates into CASSDTTGGGELFF.

The CDR3 nucleotides are TGCGCCAGCAGCCAAGATCGATCGTGGCTAGCGGCCACAGATACGCAGTATTTT. It encodes CASSQDRSWLAATDTQYF. The gene calls are TRBV4-1 and TRBJ2-3; 7 nucleotides match TRBD2. With 0 bases clipped from V and 2 bases from J, the junction kept 11 bases outside the gene matches. Germline V gene data show CDR1 as MGHRA and CDR2 as YSYEKL. The CDR3 contains 18 residues.

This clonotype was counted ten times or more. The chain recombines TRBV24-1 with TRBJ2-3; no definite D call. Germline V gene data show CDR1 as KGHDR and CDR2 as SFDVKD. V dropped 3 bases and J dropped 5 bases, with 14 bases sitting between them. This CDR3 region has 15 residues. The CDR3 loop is CATSDPFHVGDTQYF. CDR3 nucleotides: TGTGCCACCAGTGATCCATTTCATGTCGGAGATACGCAGTATTTT.

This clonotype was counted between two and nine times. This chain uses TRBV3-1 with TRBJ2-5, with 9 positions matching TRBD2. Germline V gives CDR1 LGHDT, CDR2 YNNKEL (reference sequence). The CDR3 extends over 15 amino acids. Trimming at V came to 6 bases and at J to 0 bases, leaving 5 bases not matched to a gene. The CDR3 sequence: CASRVSGGYQETQYF. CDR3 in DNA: TGTGCCAGCAGAGTTAGCGGGGGATACCAAGAGACCCAGTACTTC.

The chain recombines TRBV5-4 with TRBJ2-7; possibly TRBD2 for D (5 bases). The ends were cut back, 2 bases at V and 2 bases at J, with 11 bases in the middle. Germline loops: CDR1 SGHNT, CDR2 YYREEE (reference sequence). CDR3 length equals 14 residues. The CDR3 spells CASSFSGVPYEQYV. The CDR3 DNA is TGTGCCAGCAGCTTCTCCGGGGTCCCCTACGAGCAGTACGTC.

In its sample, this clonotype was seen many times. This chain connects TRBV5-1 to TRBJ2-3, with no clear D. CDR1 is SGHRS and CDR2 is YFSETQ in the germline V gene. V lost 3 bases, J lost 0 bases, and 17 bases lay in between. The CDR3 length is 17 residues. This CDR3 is CASSSRNYRSSTDTQYF. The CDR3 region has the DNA TGCGCCAGCAGCTCCCGGAACTACCGTTCTAGCACAGATACGCAGTATTTT. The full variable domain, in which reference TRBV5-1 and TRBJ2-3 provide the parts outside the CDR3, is KAGVTQTPRYLIKTRGQQVTLSCSPISGHRSVSWYQQTPGQGLQFLFEYFSETQRNKGNFPGRFSGRQFSNSRSEMNVSTLELGDSALYLCASSSRNYRSSTDTQYFGPGTRLTVL.

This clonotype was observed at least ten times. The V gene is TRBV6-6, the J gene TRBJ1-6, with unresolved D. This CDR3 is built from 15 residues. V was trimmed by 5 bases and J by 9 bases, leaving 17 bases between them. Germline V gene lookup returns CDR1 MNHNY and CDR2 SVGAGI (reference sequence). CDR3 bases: TGTGCCAGCAGTCCCGGCAGACGCAACCCTTCACCCCTCCACTTT. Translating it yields CASSPGRRNPSPLHF.

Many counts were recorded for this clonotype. The CDR3 is CASSRQAGSGNTIYF. CDR3 sequence (DNA): TGTGCCAGCAGCCGACAGGCGGGTTCTGGAAACACCATATATTTT. The gene calls are TRBV7-3 and TRBJ1-3, with TRBD1 as a possible D gene (6 bases). From germline, CDR1 is SGHTA and CDR2 FQGTGA. The CDR3 runs 15 residues. V was clipped by 5 bases and J by 1 base, with 12 bases between them.

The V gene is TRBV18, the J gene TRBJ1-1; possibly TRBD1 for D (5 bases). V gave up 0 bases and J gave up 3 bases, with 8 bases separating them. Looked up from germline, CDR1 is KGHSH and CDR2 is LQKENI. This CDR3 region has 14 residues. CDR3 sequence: CASSPPARDTEAFF. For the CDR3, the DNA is TGTGCCAGCTCACCACCGGCCAGGGACACTGAAGCTTTCTTT. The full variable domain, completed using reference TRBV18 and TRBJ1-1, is NAGVMQNPRHLVRRRGQEARLRCSPMKGHSHVYWYRQLPEEGLKFMVYLQKENIIDESGMPKERFSAEFPKEGPSILRIQQVVRGDSAAYFCASSPPARDTEAFFGQGTRLTVV.

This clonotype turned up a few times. The chain's CDR3 is CAISEDRVYQETQYF. The CDR3 nucleotides are TGTGCCATCAGTGAGGACAGGGTTTACCAAGAGACCCAGTACTTC. The V call is TRBV10-3, the J call TRBJ2-5, with 7 bases identical to TRBD1. With V trimmed by 2 bases and J by 0 bases, 3 bases remained unmatched. Germline-derived CDR1 and CDR2 are ENHRY and SYGVKD. The CDR3 is made up of 15 amino acids.

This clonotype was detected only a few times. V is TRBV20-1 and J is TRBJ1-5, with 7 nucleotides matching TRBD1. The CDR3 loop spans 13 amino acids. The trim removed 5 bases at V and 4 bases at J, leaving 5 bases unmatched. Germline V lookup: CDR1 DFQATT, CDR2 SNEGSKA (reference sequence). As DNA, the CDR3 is TGCAGTGCTCGCCGGGACAGAAATCAGCCCCAGCATTTT. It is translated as CSARRDRNQPQHF.

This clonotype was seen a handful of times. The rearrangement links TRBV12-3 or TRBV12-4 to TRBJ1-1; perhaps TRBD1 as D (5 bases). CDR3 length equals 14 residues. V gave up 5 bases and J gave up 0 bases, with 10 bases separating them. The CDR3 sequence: CASSLGGLNTEAFF. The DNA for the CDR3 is TGTGCCAGCAGTCTGGGGGGATTGAACACTGAAGCTTTCTTT.

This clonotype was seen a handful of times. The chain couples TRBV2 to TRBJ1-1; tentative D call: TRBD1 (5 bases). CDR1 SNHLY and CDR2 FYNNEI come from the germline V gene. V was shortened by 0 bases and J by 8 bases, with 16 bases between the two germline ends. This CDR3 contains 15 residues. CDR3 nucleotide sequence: TGTGCCAGCAGTGAAGCTTGGGGCCTGGGGAGGGAAGCTTTCTTT. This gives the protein CASSEAWGLGREAFF.

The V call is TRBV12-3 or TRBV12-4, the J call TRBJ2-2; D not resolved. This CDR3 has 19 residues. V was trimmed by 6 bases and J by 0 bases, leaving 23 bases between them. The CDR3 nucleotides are TGTGCCAGCAGCCCAACCCCGGCAACAGCCTCCTCGAACACCGGGGAGCTGTTTTTT. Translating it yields CASSPTPATASSNTGELFF.

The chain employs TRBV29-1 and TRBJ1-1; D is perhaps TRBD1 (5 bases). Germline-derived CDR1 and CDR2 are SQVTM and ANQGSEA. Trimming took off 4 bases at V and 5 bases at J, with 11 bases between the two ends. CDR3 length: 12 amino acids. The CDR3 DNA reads TGCAGCGTTGTCAGGGTGGAAACTGAAGCTTTCTTT. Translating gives CSVVRVETEAFF.

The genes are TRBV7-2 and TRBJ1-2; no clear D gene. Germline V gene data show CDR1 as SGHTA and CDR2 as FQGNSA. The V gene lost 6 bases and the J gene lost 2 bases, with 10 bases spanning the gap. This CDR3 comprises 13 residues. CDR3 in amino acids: CASRPGPNYGYTF. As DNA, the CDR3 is TGTGCCAGCAGGCCTGGACCGAACTATGGCTACACCTTC.

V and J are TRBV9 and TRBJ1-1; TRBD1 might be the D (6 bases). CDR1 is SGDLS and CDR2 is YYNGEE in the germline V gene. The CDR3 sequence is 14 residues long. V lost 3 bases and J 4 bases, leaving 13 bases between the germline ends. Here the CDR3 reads CASSERVQGTEAFF. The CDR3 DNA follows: TGTGCCAGCAGCGAGAGAGTACAGGGCACTGAAGCTTTCTTT.

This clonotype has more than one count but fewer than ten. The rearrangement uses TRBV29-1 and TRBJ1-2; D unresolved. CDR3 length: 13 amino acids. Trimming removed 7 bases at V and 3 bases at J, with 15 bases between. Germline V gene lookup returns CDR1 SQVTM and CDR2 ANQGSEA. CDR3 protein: CSAILTPDYGYTF. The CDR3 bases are TGCAGCGCGATATTGACGCCAGACTATGGCTACACCTTC.

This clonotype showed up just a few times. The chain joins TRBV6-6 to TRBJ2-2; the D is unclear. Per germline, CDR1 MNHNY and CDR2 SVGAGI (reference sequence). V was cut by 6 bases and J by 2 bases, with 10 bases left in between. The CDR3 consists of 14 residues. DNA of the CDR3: TGTGCCAGCAGCCAGACTCTCAACACCGGGGAGCTGTTTTTT. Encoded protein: CASSQTLNTGELFF.

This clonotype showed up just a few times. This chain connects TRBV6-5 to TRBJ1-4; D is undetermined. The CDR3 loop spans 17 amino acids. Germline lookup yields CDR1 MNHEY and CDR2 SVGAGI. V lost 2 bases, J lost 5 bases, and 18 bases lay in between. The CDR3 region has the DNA TGTGCCAGCAGTTACGGGCCTCCGGGAGGATGGAATGAAAAACTGTTTTTT. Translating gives CASSYGPPGGWNEKLFF.

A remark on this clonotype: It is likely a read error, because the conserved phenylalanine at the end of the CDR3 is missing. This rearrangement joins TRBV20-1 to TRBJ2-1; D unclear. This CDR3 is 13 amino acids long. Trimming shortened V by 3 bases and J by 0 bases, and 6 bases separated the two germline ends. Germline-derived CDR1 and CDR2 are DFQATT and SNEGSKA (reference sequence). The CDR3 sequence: CSASGFSYNEQFI. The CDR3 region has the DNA TGCAGTGCTAGTGGTTTCTCCTACAATGAGCAGTTCATC.